What follows is one TCR beta chain and its context. The libraries were made with immunoSEQ v3. The protocol was immunoSEQ multiplex PCR, while the TCRdb copy is restricted to in-frame clones and leaves out a portion. The table lists about 10,000 clones, 55% to 65% of them singletons. The CDR3 sequence is 13 residues long. The germline V gene has CDR1 SGHVS and CDR2 FNYEAQ. This specimen comes from a study of TIL therapy for anti-PD-1-resistant metastatic lung cancer. Study at large: Median patient age was about 50, ranging 38-75 years. Most patients had lung adenocarcinoma; a few tumors were EGFR-mutant, two ALK-rearranged; half smoked currently or formerly.

Time point specified: pre-treatment sample, taken before nivolumab and TIL therapy. Most excised metastases sampled were pleural nodules or supraclavicular lymph nodes. Patients then received nivolumab; progressors got lymphodepletion, TIL and IL-2. The sample here was tumor tissue, taken at baseline. This receptor was identified in a person between 25 and 80 years old with non-small cell lung cancer. The genes are TRBV7-6 and TRBJ2-5; TRBD1 might be the D (6 bases). The last part of the DNA fits TRBJ2-7 better; the J call may be wrong. As DNA, the CDR3 is TGTGCCACCTCCAGGGGACCCAACTACGAGCAGTACTTC. It yields the protein CATSRGPNYEQYF.